This T cell receptor beta chain was documented in a study of early T cells in non-severe SARS-CoV-2 infection. Study-wide background: The study sequenced bulk RNA from unsorted whole blood, with chains unpaired.

To note about this clonotype: The antigen is undetermined.

The germline V gene has CDR1 SGHDT and CDR2 YYEEEE. The CDR3 sequence is 14 residues long. Trimming removed 4 bases from V and 3 bases from J, with 14 bases in between. Study-wide results and limits: Using VDJdb, the matching emphasized anti-spike CD8 responses while missing private and CD4 specificities.

Individual cDNA molecules each received unique molecular identifiers attached to them. TCRdb called the 5' RACE reads again in MiXCR, with one record for every CDR3 protein. The sample holds around 78,000 distinct CDR3 sequences, about 9.5% seen once. The sequence was collected from an adult who was a healthcare worker with PCR-confirmed SARS-CoV-2 infection or an uninfected control (not recorded which). The material sequenced was whole blood, taken at baseline. This chain connects TRBV5-6 to TRBJ2-7; D possibly corresponds to TRBD2 (5 bases). CDR3 amino acids: CASSAGFRNYEQYF. The CDR3 DNA follows: TGTGCCAGCAGCGCGGGTTTCAGAAACTACGAGCAGTACTTC.